This T cell receptor beta chain is drawn from a study of blood T cell repertoires in COVID-19. For the study at large: Nucleic acid was either cDNA or gDNA, and it came from T cells, B-cell-depleted T cells, or PBMCs.

The V end was cut by 7 bases, the J end by 1 base, with 6 bases between. Germline CDR1 is MNHEY and CDR2 is SVGAGI. The CDR3 has 12 amino acids. Measured with immunoSEQ multiplex PCR; TCRdb has only the in-frame clones, and not every one. Seen here are 120,000 or so clones, around 89% observed once, and the top ten hold less than 8%. The receptor's source is a man in his fifties or sixties with acute or convalescent COVID-19. Sequencing was carried out using peripheral blood. The chain combines TRBV6-5 with TRBJ2-3; possible D gene TRBD2, 5 bases. CDR3 coding DNA: TGTGCCAGCAAAGCGGGCACAGATACGCAGTATTTT. Protein product: CASKAGTDTQYF.